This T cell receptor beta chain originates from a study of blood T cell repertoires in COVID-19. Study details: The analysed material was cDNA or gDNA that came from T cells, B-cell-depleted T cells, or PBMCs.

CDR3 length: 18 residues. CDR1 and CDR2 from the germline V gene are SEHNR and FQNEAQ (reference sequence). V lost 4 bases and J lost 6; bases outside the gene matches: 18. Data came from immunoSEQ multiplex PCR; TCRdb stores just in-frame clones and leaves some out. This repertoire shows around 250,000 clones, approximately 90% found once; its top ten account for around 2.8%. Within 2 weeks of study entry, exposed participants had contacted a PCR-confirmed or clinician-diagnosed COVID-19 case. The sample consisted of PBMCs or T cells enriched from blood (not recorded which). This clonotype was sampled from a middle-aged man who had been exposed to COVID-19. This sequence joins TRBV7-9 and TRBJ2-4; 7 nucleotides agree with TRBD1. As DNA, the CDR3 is TGTGCCAGCAGCTCGCGACAGGGTGTAAGCGATGGGGCAAACATTCAGTACTTC. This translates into CASSSRQGVSDGANIQYF.